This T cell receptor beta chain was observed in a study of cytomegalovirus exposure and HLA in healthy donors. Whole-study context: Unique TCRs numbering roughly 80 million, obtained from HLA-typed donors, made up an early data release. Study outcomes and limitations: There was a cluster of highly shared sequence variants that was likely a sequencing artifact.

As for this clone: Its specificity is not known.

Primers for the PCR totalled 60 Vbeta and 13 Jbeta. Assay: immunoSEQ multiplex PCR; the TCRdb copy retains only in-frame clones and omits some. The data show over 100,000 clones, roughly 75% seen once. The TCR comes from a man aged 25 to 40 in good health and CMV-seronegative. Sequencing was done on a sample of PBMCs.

This CDR3 is CATSIRDSFQETQYF. CDR3 coding DNA: TGTGCCACCAGCATCCGGGACAGCTTTCAAGAGACCCAGTACTTC. The chain employs TRBV15 and TRBJ2-5, with 7 nucleotides matching TRBD1. This CDR3 region has 15 residues. The V gene's germline CDR1 is LNHNV and CDR2 YYDKDF (reference sequence). Trimming took 4 bases from V and 2 from J; bases not matched to a gene: 7.